This TCR beta chain derives from a study of T cells in Graves' hyperthyroidism and ophthalmopathy. Study-wide results and caveats: Among clonotypes expanded in thyroid above 0.001, most were also found in blood.

With regard to this clonotype: Its target is unknown.

Diagnoses used clinical symptoms, serum thyroxine and TRAb, thyroid ultrasound and orbital computed tomography. Germline-derived CDR1 and CDR2 are SGHTS and YDEGEE. V was clipped by 7 bases and J by 3 bases; unmatched bases: 9. This CDR3 has 15 amino acids. Amplified regions were TCR beta CDR3 sequences from RNA transcripts. An initial round of RT-PCR targeting the TCR CDR3 relied on the HTBI primer set. TCRdb reanalysed the multiplex PCR reads using MiXCR and keeps one entry per CDR3 protein. The repertoire holds more than 550,000 distinct CDR3 sequences, with 18% as singletons. Sample: blood. The sequence derives from a woman in her forties or fifties with Graves' hyperthyroidism that later progressed to Graves' ophthalmopathy. The chain is built from TRBV5-8 and TRBJ2-1; 8 bases line up with TRBD2. The CDR3 protein is CASLGKRGNYNEQFF. The CDR3 DNA reads TGTGCCAGCCTCGGAAAGCGGGGGAACTACAATGAGCAGTTCTTC.